This section outlines one TCR beta chain sequence together with its context. Its antigen is currently unknown. This sample was taken from a study of CXCR3-negative and CXCR3-positive naive CD8 T cells. Triplicate sorting captured hundreds of thousands of cells each from every CD8+ T cell subset. Identification of naive CD8+ T cells rested on CD45RO-CCR7+CD27+CD95- status. Germline CDR1 is MNHEY and CDR2 is SVGEGT. This CDR3 has 15 amino acids. Notes on the study in general: TRB CDR3s of CXCR3-positive naive cells were more hydrophobic than those of CXCR3-negative naive cells. In both naive subsets diversity was comparably high, whereas memory CD8+ cells showed much lower diversity.

UMI-labeled TRB cDNA libraries were prepared by 5' RACE. Following a re-call of the 5' RACE reads, TCRdb has one entry per CDR3 protein and lacks DNA. The table lists 120,000 or so distinct CDR3 sequences. Sequencing was performed on naive CXCR3+ CD8+ T cells from blood. Subset indicated: CD45RO-CCR7+CD27+CD95- naive CD8+ T cells expressing CXCR3 (TNR3+). The TCR was taken from a human donor in good health. Some clones in this sample may be carry-over from other donors' samples. The genes are TRBV6-2 or TRBV6-3 and TRBJ2-7; the D call from TCRdb, TRBD2, cannot be confirmed without DNA. The CDR3 protein is CASSYSGGKSYEQYF.